Presented here are 19 T cell receptor beta chains from one specimen sequenced in a study of blood T cell repertoires in COVID-19 (dated by TCRdb to about 2020). The receptor library was made with the immunoSEQ multiplex PCR assay. What TCRdb holds here is the immuneACCESS table cut down to in-frame rearrangements. Part of the clones is not present; checked against another copy, under half of the missing clones reflect an unresolved V gene, and the others are unexplained. Across this sample there are around 430,000 clones, with 87% seen only once. Jointly, the top ten make up about 10% of the sample. The sample taken for sequencing was PBMCs or T cells enriched from blood (not recorded which). Every receptor here comes from a woman aged 50 to 65 who had recovered from COVID-19.

This chain joins TRBV15 and TRBJ1-1, with 7 bases aligning to TRBD1. Per germline, CDR1 LNHNV and CDR2 YYDKDF (reference sequence). The CDR3 runs 14 residues. The junction had 3 bases not matched to a gene; V was cut back by 2 bases and J by 3 bases. The CDR3 bases are TGTGCCACCAGCAGAAGTCAGGGGGACACTGAAGCTTTCTTT. Protein product: CATSRSQGDTEAFF.

The CDR3 is CASSGDRGNQPQHF. The CDR3, as DNA: TGTGCCAGCAGTGGTGACAGGGGCAATCAGCCCCAGCATTTT. The chain uses TRBV28 and TRBJ1-5; 7 bases map to TRBD1. CDR3 length: 14 amino acids. J gave up 2 bases and V 5 bases, and 3 bases lay outside the gene matches. Per the germline V gene, CDR1 is MDHEN and CDR2 is SYDVKM.

The chain couples TRBV5-1 to TRBJ1-2; D is unclear. Per germline, CDR1 SGHRS and CDR2 YFSETQ. Trimming removed 7 bases from V and 6 bases from J, with 13 bases in between. CDR3 length: 12 residues. The CDR3 DNA is TGCGCCAGCGGAATCGGGAACGATGGCTACACCTTC. Its protein product is CASGIGNDGYTF.

V is TRBV7-9 and J is TRBJ1-5; 9 positions agree with TRBD1. V lost 5 bases and J lost 6; bases outside the gene matches: 2. The CDR3 is made up of 13 amino acids. Germline assignment: CDR1 SEHNR and CDR2 FQNEAQ (reference sequence). The CDR3 DNA follows: TGTGCCAGCAGCCTGGACAGGGGTCAGCCCCAGCATTTT. This codes for CASSLDRGQPQHF.

The V call is TRBV19, the J call TRBJ1-3; TRBD1 is a possible D gene (5 bases). Germline lookup yields CDR1 LNHDA and CDR2 SQIVND (reference sequence). The V and J ends lost 5 bases and 2 bases respectively, with 13 bases between them. The CDR3 has 15 amino acids. CDR3 DNA: TGTGCCAGTAGTCCACCTGCAGGGACTGGAAACACCATATATTTT. Translated: CASSPPAGTGNTIYF.

The rearrangement links TRBV10-3 to TRBJ2-7; 10 bases line up with TRBD1. The trim removed 5 bases at V and 5 bases at J, leaving 9 bases unmatched. This CDR3 has 15 residues. Germline values: CDR1 ENHRY, CDR2 SYGVKD. The CDR3 DNA is TGTGCCATCAGTATAACCGGGACAGGGGCTAACGAGCAGTACTTC. Translated: CAISITGTGANEQYF.

The chain joins TRBV30 to TRBJ1-2; the D gene is possibly TRBD1 (5 bases). The CDR3 is 13 amino acids. With 0 bases removed from V and 7 bases from J, the gap between germline ends came to 12 bases. Germline lookup yields CDR1 GTSNPN and CDR2 SVGIG (reference sequence). CDR3 nucleotide sequence: TGTGCCTGGAGTGTCCGGGACGGGAGTGGCTACACCTTC. It is translated as CAWSVRDGSGYTF.

The rearrangement joins TRBV28 to TRBJ1-5; D call uncertain. Trimming removed 8 bases from V and 2 bases from J, with 16 bases in between. The CDR3 extends over 15 amino acids. Germline loops: CDR1 MDHEN, CDR2 SYDVKM. CDR3 nucleotide sequence: TGTGCCAGCGGACTTGACACTACAGGCAATCAGCCCCAGCATTTT. Its translation: CASGLDTTGNQPQHF.

This chain uses TRBV7-2 with TRBJ2-3, with 9 bases fitting TRBD2. Per germline, CDR1 SGHTA and CDR2 FQGNSA. V dropped 4 bases and J dropped 3; count of bases not matched to a gene: 8. This CDR3 has 16 amino acids. The CDR3 region has the DNA TGTGCCAGCAGCTCGACTAGCGGTTATGGGACAGATACGCAGTATTTT. Its protein is CASSSTSGYGTDTQYF.

The chain recombines TRBV5-1 with TRBJ1-2; D possibly corresponds to TRBD1 (5 bases). The V end was cut by 5 bases, the J end by 7 bases, with 18 bases between. This CDR3 is built from 14 residues. Germline loops: CDR1 SGHRS, CDR2 YFSETQ. CDR3: CASRQDTGSGGYTF. CDR3 nucleotide sequence: TGCGCCAGCAGACAAGATACAGGATCGGGTGGCTACACCTTC.

The chain has TRBV6-5 and TRBJ2-3; D ambiguous. Germline loops: CDR1 MNHEY, CDR2 SVGAGI. The CDR3 is 13 residues long. V shed 7 bases and J shed 1 base, with 9 bases lying between them. The CDR3, as DNA: TGTGCCAGCATACAGCCTGGCACAGATACGCAGTATTTT. Protein product: CASIQPGTDTQYF.

The rearrangement joins TRBV2 to TRBJ1-6, with D possibly matching TRBD1 (6 bases). The V end lost 5 bases, the J end lost 5 bases, and 13 bases lay between the germline ends. Germline V gene lookup returns CDR1 SNHLY and CDR2 FYNNEI. The CDR3 is 15 residues long. The CDR3 here is CASSLLDSNNSPLHF. In DNA form, the CDR3 reads TGTGCCAGCAGTCTCTTGGACAGCAATAATTCACCCCTCCACTTT.

V and J are TRBV10-3 and TRBJ1-5, with unresolved D. Per germline, CDR1 ENHRY and CDR2 SYGVKD. Trimming shortened V by 5 bases and J by 3 bases, and 5 bases separated the two germline ends. This CDR3 has 12 residues. The CDR3 region has the DNA TGTGCCATCAGTCCTCCCAATCAGCCCCAGCATTTT. Translating it yields CAISPPNQPQHF.

V and J are TRBV7-8 and TRBJ1-1; D may be TRBD1 (6 bases). Germline loops: CDR1 SGHVS, CDR2 FQNEAQ. Trimming stripped 6 bases from V and 1 base from J, with 12 bases between. The length of the CDR3 is 14 residues. CDR3 DNA: TGTGCCAGCAGATACGGACAGACGAACACTGAAGCTTTCTTT. Translated, it gives CASRYGQTNTEAFF.

This chain links TRBV4-2 with TRBJ1-1; D is uncertain. The ends were cut back, 1 base at V and 1 base at J, with 7 bases in the middle. Germline CDR1 is LGHNA and CDR2 is YNFKEQ. The CDR3 is 14 residues long. In DNA form, the CDR3 reads TGTGCCAGCAGCCAAGCCGGAGAGAACACTGAAGCTTTCTTT. Residues: CASSQAGENTEAFF.

The rearrangement joins TRBV4-2 to TRBJ1-1; 12 bases line up with TRBD1. This CDR3 contains 19 residues. Germline-derived CDR1 and CDR2 are LGHNA and YNFKEQ. Losses at the gene ends were 4 bases for V and 3 bases for J; bases not matched to a gene: 15. CDR3 bases: TGTGCCAGCAGCCCGCTCTTCGGGACAGGGGGCGCGACGGACACTGAAGCTTTCTTT. This sequence encodes CASSPLFGTGGATDTEAFF.

By share of the sample, this clone is large (0.1 to 1%). The chain recombines TRBV28 with TRBJ1-1; no clear D. CDR1 and CDR2 from the germline V gene are MDHEN and SYDVKM. This CDR3 region has 14 residues. The V gene lost 3 bases and the J gene lost 9 bases, with 17 bases spanning the gap. CDR3 region: CASSLEPPVSKAFF. In DNA, the CDR3 is TGTGCCAGCAGTTTGGAGCCTCCGGTATCTAAAGCTTTCTTT. Full variable domain (rest looked up from reference TRBV28 and TRBJ1-1): DVKVTQSSRYLVKRTGEKVFLECVQDMDHENMFWYRQDPGLGLRLIYFSYDVKMKEKGDIPEGYSVSREKKERFSLILESASTNQTSMYLCASSLEPPVSKAFFGQGTRLTVV.

This chain connects TRBV12-3 or TRBV12-4 to TRBJ2-1; tentatively, D is TRBD2 (6 bases). The length of the CDR3 is 13 residues. Deletions cut 8 bases from V and 4 bases from J, with 12 bases between. This chain's CDR3 is CASGRGSYNEQFF. The CDR3 bases are TGTGCCAGCGGGCGGGGATCGTACAATGAGCAGTTCTTC.

The chain carries TRBV9 and TRBJ1-5; D unclear. This CDR3 has 14 residues. Germline CDR1 is SGDLS and CDR2 is YYNGEE. Trimming stripped 2 bases from V and 0 bases from J, with 6 bases between. CDR3 residues: CASSVGDSNQPQHF. The CDR3 DNA reads as TGTGCCAGCAGCGTTGGAGATAGCAATCAGCCCCAGCATTTT.